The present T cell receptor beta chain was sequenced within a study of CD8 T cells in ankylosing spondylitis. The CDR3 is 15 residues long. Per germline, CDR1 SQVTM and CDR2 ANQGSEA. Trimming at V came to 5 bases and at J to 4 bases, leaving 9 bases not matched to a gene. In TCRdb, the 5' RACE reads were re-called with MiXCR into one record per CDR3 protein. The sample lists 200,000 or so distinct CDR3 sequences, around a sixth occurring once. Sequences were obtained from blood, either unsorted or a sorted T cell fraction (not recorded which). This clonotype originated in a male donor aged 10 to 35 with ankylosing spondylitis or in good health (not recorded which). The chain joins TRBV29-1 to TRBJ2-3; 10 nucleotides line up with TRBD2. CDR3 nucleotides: TGCAGCGTTTATCGGCTAGCGGGAGCTGCAGATACGCAGTATTTT. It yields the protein CSVYRLAGAADTQYF.